The T cell receptor (beta chain) under discussion was sequenced for a study of glioma-infiltrating T cells after dendritic cell vaccination. Study details: Dendritic cell vaccine was injected intradermally three times, biweekly. Whole-study results and caveats: The cohort had few patients with full blood and tumor sets.

Points on this clone: Its specificity is not known.

Produced via immunoSEQ multiplex PCR; TCRdb's table is partial and in-frame only. Of about 67,000 clones in the sample, about 86% were seen once. This receptor was taken from a human donor with glioblastoma. The material was blood, obtained before dendritic cell vaccination.

The CDR3 DNA reads as TGTGCCAGCAGTTTATGGACTAGCGGGGGGCTGAGCACAGATACGCAGTATTTT. Protein: CASSLWTSGGLSTDTQYF. The chain joins TRBV27 to TRBJ2-3; 14 nucleotides agree with TRBD2. The germline V gene has CDR1 MNHEY and CDR2 SMNVEV (reference sequence). The CDR3 runs to 18 residues. V shed 1 base, J shed 0 bases, and the junction held 3 bases outside the gene matches.